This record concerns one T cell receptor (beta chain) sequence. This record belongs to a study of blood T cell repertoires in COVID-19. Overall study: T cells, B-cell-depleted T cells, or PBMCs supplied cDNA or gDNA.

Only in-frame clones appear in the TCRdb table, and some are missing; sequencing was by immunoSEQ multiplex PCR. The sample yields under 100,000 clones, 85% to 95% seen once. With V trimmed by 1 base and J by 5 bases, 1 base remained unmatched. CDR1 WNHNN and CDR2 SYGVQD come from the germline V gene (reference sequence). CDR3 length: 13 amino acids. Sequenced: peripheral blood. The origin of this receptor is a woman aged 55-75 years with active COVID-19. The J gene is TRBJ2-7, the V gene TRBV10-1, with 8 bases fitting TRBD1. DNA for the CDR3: TGCGCCAGCAGTGAGTGGACAGGGAACGAGCAGTACTTC. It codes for CASSEWTGNEQYF.